A selection of T cell receptor beta chains follows, all from one sample in a study of T cell responses to AZD1222 COVID-19 vaccine. Produced via immunoSEQ multiplex PCR; TCRdb's table is partial and in-frame only. The sample lists about 170,000 clones; roughly 93% were seen once. Here the sequenced sample was peripheral blood, taken on day 0 of AZD1222 vaccination. These receptor sequences come from an adult in good health. Each CDR3 is given with its conserved first and last residue. D genes are given only for firm matches. A clone size is listed for some rows: how often the clone was seen (once, few, many), or a class if it is expanded.

v_gene,j_gene,d_gene,abundance,CDR3aa,CDR3nt
TRBV5-6,TRBJ2-1,TRBD2,.,CASSLAGAILYNEQFF,TGTGCCAGCAGCTTAGCGGGGGCTATACTTTACAATGAGCAGTTCTTC
TRBV14,TRBJ1-6,.,.,CASSQEVFYNSPLHF,TGTGCCAGCAGCCAGGAGGTTTTCTATAATTCACCCCTCCACTTT
TRBV5-1,TRBJ2-2,.,once,CASSAPRVAEPTGELFF,TGCGCCAGCAGCGCCCCCAGGGTAGCGGAACCCACCGGGGAGCTGTTTTTT
TRBV4-2,TRBJ2-2,.,.,CASSLGYHTGELFF,TGTGCCAGCAGCCTGGGGTACCACACCGGGGAGCTGTTTTTT
TRBV27,TRBJ2-1,TRBD1,.,CASSWDRANEQFF,TGTGCCAGCAGTTGGGACAGGGCGAATGAGCAGTTCTTC
TRBV30,TRBJ2-5,TRBD1,.,CAWSLGTGGAETQYF,TGTGCCTGGAGTTTAGGGACAGGGGGTGCGGAGACCCAGTACTTC
TRBV5-3,TRBJ1-1,.,.,CARSSGVREAFF,TGTGCCAGAAGCTCAGGGGTCCGCGAAGCTTTCTTT
TRBV3-1/TRBV3-2,TRBJ2-2,TRBD2,.,CASSPPGGTSKWAGELFF,TGTGCCAGCAGCCCTCCAGGCGGGACTAGTAAATGGGCCGGGGAGCTGTTTTTT
TRBV10-2,TRBJ1-1,TRBD1,.,CASMFSRTGVEWSEAFF,TGCGCCAGCATGTTCTCCAGGACAGGGGTCGAGTGGAGTGAAGCTTTCTTT
TRBV7-8,TRBJ2-3,.,.,CASSSERIGVADTQYF,TGTGCCAGCAGCTCCGAGCGGATAGGGGTCGCAGATACGCAGTATTTT
TRBV3-1/TRBV3-2,TRBJ1-2,.,.,CASSQPGGYTF,TGTGCCAGCAGCCAGCCGGGTGGCTACACCTTC
TRBV9,TRBJ1-2,TRBD1,.,CASSADRGLYGYTF,TGTGCCAGCAGCGCGGACAGGGGGCTCTATGGCTACACCTTC
TRBV11-2,TRBJ1-5,.,.,CASSSAGTADQPQHF,TGTGCCAGCAGCTCCGCCGGGACCGCAGATCAGCCCCAGCATTTT
TRBV30,TRBJ1-5,.,.,CAWSLDSFYQPQHF,TGTGCCTGGAGTTTGGACAGTTTCTATCAGCCCCAGCATTTT
TRBV4-1,TRBJ1-5,.,.,CASSQNRAQPQHF,TGCGCCAGCAGCCAAAACAGGGCCCAGCCCCAGCATTTT
TRBV7-2,TRBJ1-1,.,.,CASSFKMGSGAFF,TGTGCCAGCAGCTTCAAGATGGGCAGTGGAGCTTTCTTT
TRBV12-5,TRBJ2-7,TRBD2,.,CASGLGLAGRYEQYF,TGTGCTAGTGGTTTGGGGCTAGCGGGAAGGTACGAGCAGTACTTC
TRBV10-2,TRBJ2-1,TRBD2,.,CASTSGSHGYNEQFF,TGCGCCAGCACTAGCGGGAGCCACGGATACAATGAGCAGTTCTTC
TRBV11-2,TRBJ2-1,TRBD1,.,CASSDQTGSIGQFF,TGTGCCAGCAGTGATCAGACAGGGTCGATTGGGCAGTTCTTC
TRBV5-8,TRBJ2-7,TRBD1,.,CASSWTDRGSYEQYF,TGTGCCAGCAGTTGGACCGACAGGGGCTCCTACGAGCAGTACTTC
TRBV5-1,TRBJ2-2,TRBD2,.,CASSLSGSGVSGELFF,TGCGCCAGCAGCTTGTCAGGTAGCGGGGTATCCGGGGAGCTGTTTTTT
TRBV18,TRBJ1-1,.,.,CASYPDRSTEAFF,TGTGCCAGCTACCCAGACAGGTCCACTGAAGCTTTCTTT
TRBV18,TRBJ2-1,TRBD2,.,CASSPDSGVYNEQFF,TGTGCCAGCTCACCTGATAGCGGGGTCTACAATGAGCAGTTCTTC
TRBV27,TRBJ2-7,.,.,CASSSGTFHEQYF,TGTGCCAGCAGTTCCGGGACCTTCCACGAGCAGTACTTC
TRBV9,TRBJ2-5,.,.,CASSAGSQETQYF,TGTGCCAGCAGCGCTGGCAGTCAAGAGACCCAGTACTTC
TRBV3-1/TRBV3-2,TRBJ1-1,.,.,CASSQDSSADQQNTEAFF,TGTGCCAGCAGCCAAGATAGCAGCGCTGACCAACAGAACACTGAAGCTTTCTTT
TRBV10-1,TRBJ1-1,.,.,CASSDPWGGTEAFF,TGCGCCAGCAGTGACCCGTGGGGGGGCACTGAAGCTTTCTTT
TRBV6-5,TRBJ1-2,.,.,CASSKGPPVYGYTF,TGTGCCAGCAGTAAGGGACCGCCGGTCTATGGCTACACCTTC
TRBV6-1,TRBJ2-2,.,.,CASSDREPGELFF,TGTGCCAGCAGTGACAGGGAACCCGGGGAGCTGTTTTTT
TRBV6-5,TRBJ1-6,TRBD1,once,CASSLDPGQGSSPLHF,TGTGCCAGCAGTTTGGATCCGGGACAGGGTTCGTCACCCCTCCACTTT
TRBV27,TRBJ2-1,.,.,CASTPAAPVREQFF,TGTGCCAGCACCCCAGCGGCCCCAGTAAGGGAGCAGTTCTTC
TRBV6-2/TRBV6-3,TRBJ1-5,.,.,CASSYQGNQPQHF,TGTGCCAGCAGTTACCAGGGCAATCAGCCCCAGCATTTT
TRBV6-6,TRBJ2-7,.,.,CASTRSAFNMPPYEQYF,TGTGCCAGCACCCGATCGGCCTTTAATATGCCGCCCTACGAGCAGTACTTC
TRBV5-4,TRBJ1-2,.,.,CASSLNYGYTF,TGTGCCAGCAGCCTTAACTATGGCTACACCTTC
TRBV6-5,TRBJ1-2,.,.,CASSYGGQENYGYTF,TGTGCCAGCAGTTACGGGGGGCAAGAGAACTATGGCTACACCTTC
TRBV3-1/TRBV3-2,TRBJ2-7,TRBD2,.,CASSQAAGHSYEQYF,TGTGCCAGCAGCCAAGCAGCGGGGCACTCCTACGAGCAGTACTTC
TRBV6-5,TRBJ1-1,.,.,CASSLLYGKGTEAFF,TGTGCCAGCAGTTTGCTTTATGGGAAAGGCACTGAAGCTTTCTTT
TRBV3-1/TRBV3-2,TRBJ1-1,TRBD1,.,CASSQHDRASEAFF,TGTGCCAGCAGCCAACATGACAGGGCGTCTGAAGCTTTCTTT
TRBV19,TRBJ2-7,TRBD1,.,CASSMTGTQYEQYF,TGTGCCAGTAGTATGACAGGGACCCAGTACGAGCAGTACTTC
TRBV6-5,TRBJ1-1,.,.,CACWEGLNTEAFF,TGTGCCTGCTGGGAGGGCTTAAACACTGAAGCTTTCTTT
TRBV7-8,TRBJ1-5,.,.,CASSTLEDTHPHF,TGTGCCAGCAGCACCCTCGAGGACACCCATCCGCATTTT
TRBV29-1,TRBJ2-6,.,once,CSGLLQDRSPDSGANVLTF,TGCAGCGGACTACTTCAGGACAGATCCCCCGACTCTGGGGCCAACGTCCTGACTTTC
TRBV3-1/TRBV3-2,TRBJ1-3,.,.,CASSHGGTPSSTIYF,TGTGCCAGCAGCCACGGCGGGACGCCTTCTTCCACCATATATTTT
TRBV10-3,TRBJ1-1,.,.,CAISDTGRPHTEAFF,TGTGCCATCAGTGATACCGGTCGCCCACACACTGAAGCTTTCTTT
TRBV27,TRBJ2-7,.,.,CASSFAGAEVYEQYF,TGTGCCAGCAGTTTCGCAGGGGCGGAGGTTTACGAGCAGTACTTC
TRBV6-4,TRBJ2-1,TRBD2,.,CASSGPGLAGEQFF,TGTGCCAGCAGTGGGCCGGGACTAGCGGGTGAGCAGTTCTTC
TRBV2,TRBJ2-2,TRBD1,.,CASSRTGEDGELFF,TGTGCCAGCAGTAGGACAGGGGAAGACGGGGAGCTGTTTTTT
TRBV3-1/TRBV3-2,TRBJ2-1,TRBD2,.,CASSSRGGRSLEQFF,TGTGCCAGCAGCTCTCGGGGGGGCCGGTCTCTTGAGCAGTTCTTC
TRBV19,TRBJ1-5,.,.,CASSSLTHQPQHF,TGTGCCAGTAGTTCCCTGACACATCAGCCCCAGCATTTT